Listed below are T cell receptor beta chains from one sample, sequenced in a study of PD-1 blockade in classical Hodgkin lymphoma. The protocol was immunoSEQ multiplex PCR, while the TCRdb copy is restricted to in-frame clones and leaves out a portion. In the table there are 20,000 to 30,000 clones, roughly three quarters of which are singletons. The sequenced sample was peripheral blood mononuclear cells (PBMCs), obtained at baseline. The receptors stem from a human donor with classical Hodgkin lymphoma. Both conserved end residues are part of each CDR3. The order of the fields is clone size, D gene, V gene, J gene, CDR3 DNA, CDR3 protein. D genes are given only for firm matches. Expanded clones get a size class; other rows say once, few or many, or leave the size out.

.	.	TRBV5-6	TRBJ1-6	TGTGCCAGCAGCTGGTCAACAGGGCTGTCACCCCTCCACTTT	CASSWSTGLSPLHF
.	.	TRBV5-1	TRBJ2-2	TGCGCCAGCAGCCGTATACCGAACACCGGGGAGCTGTTTTTT	CASSRIPNTGELFF
.	.	TRBV6-4	TRBJ1-6	TGTGCCAGCAGTGAAAATCAGGGAAATTCACCCCTCCACTTT	CASSENQGNSPLHF
.	TRBD1	TRBV5-1	TRBJ1-3	TGCGCCAGCAGCCAGACAGGGGAGGGCAACACCATATATTTT	CASSQTGEGNTIYF
.	.	TRBV7-6	TRBJ2-7	TGTGCCAGCAGCCCCCGGGCAGGCTCCTACGAGCAGTACTTC	CASSPRAGSYEQYF
medium-sized	TRBD1	TRBV7-6	TRBJ2-7	TGTGCCAGCAGCCCGGGACAGAGTTACGAGCAGTACTTC	CASSPGQSYEQYF
.	TRBD1	TRBV7-9	TRBJ2-7	TGTGCCAGCAGGGGGACAGAGAACTACGAGCAGTACTTC	CASRGTENYEQYF
.	.	TRBV6-5	TRBJ1-3	TGTGCCAGCAGCCCCCAGGGCCTTAGAAACACCATATATTTT	CASSPQGLRNTIYF
.	TRBD1	TRBV7-2	TRBJ1-1	TGTGCCAGCAGATGGGACAGGGTAGGCTCGGTAGGAGCTTTCTTT	CASRWDRVGSVGAFF
.	.	TRBV7-2	TRBJ1-5	TGTGCCAGCAGCTTATCGGGCAGGGGAGGCAATCAGCCCCAGCATTTT	CASSLSGRGGNQPQHF
few	.	TRBV5-1	TRBJ1-1	TGCGCCAGCAGCTGGGTGGGGGGCGCTGAAGCTTTCTTT	CASSWVGGAEAFF
few	.	TRBV6-1	TRBJ1-2	TGTGCCAGCAGTGAAGCGGGCAGAATCTATGGCTACACCTTC	CASSEAGRIYGYTF
.	.	TRBV6-1	TRBJ2-1	TGTGCCAGCCAGGGAACCTACAATGAGCAGTTCTTC	CASQGTYNEQFF
few	.	TRBV28	TRBJ1-1	TGTGCCAGCAGAAGGGACACTGAAGCTTTCTTT	CASRRDTEAFF
few	TRBD2	TRBV19	TRBJ2-7	TGTGCCAGTAGTATGTGGCGGGGGGCCTTGGGCGAGCAGTACTTC	CASSMWRGALGEQYF
few	.	TRBV7-9	TRBJ1-1	TGTGCCAGCAGCTTCGAGTTGGGTTCGAACACTGAAGCTTTCTTT	CASSFELGSNTEAFF
.	.	TRBV6-1	TRBJ1-5	TGTGCCAGCAGGGGCCGGGGCCTGAGCAATCAGCCCCAGCATTTT	CASRGRGLSNQPQHF
.	.	TRBV4-3	TRBJ2-3	TGCGCCAGCAGCCAACACAGGGACACAGATACGCAGTATTTT	CASSQHRDTDTQYF
.	.	TRBV29-1	TRBJ2-2	TGCAGCGTTGGGGGGGAGACCGGGGAGCTGTTTTTT	CSVGGETGELFF
.	TRBD1	TRBV9	TRBJ2-5	TGTGCCAGCAGCGTAGACAGGGGTCTCGGGACCCAGTACTTC	CASSVDRGLGTQYF
few	TRBD2	TRBV4-1	TRBJ2-3	TGCGCCAGCAGCCAAGGCCCCGGACTAGCGGGGGGGTATTTT	CASSQGPGLAGGYF
few	TRBD1	TRBV5-6	TRBJ2-1	TGTGCCAGCAGCTTCGGACAGGGGGCGCGATATGAGCAGTTCTTC	CASSFGQGARYEQFF
once	TRBD2	TRBV11-2	TRBJ2-5	TGTGCCAGCAGCTTGGAAGTCACTAGCGCGGGGGACGAGACCCAGTACTTC	CASSLEVTSAGDETQYF
.	.	TRBV5-6	TRBJ1-5	TGTGCCAGCAGCCCCGGGACGGGAACAAATCAGCCCCAGCATTTT	CASSPGTGTNQPQHF
few	.	TRBV30	TRBJ1-1	TGTGCCTGGGATGGGTCTGGCAGCGCTGAAGCTTTCTTT	CAWDGSGSAEAFF
.	.	TRBV7-2	TRBJ2-7	TGTGCCAGCAGCTGGGGACCGGGGCAGGCCGCCGAGCAGTACTTC	CASSWGPGQAAEQYF
.	.	TRBV7-2	TRBJ2-3	TGTGCCAGCAGCTTCGAGGCGAGCGCGGGCACAGATACGCAGTATTTT	CASSFEASAGTDTQYF
.	TRBD1	TRBV7-6	TRBJ1-2	TGTGCCAGCAGCTTAGGGACAGGGTCTTATGGCTACACCTTC	CASSLGTGSYGYTF
few	.	TRBV28	TRBJ2-2	TGTGCCAGCAGTTATCCTCCGAACACCGGGGAGCTGTTTTTT	CASSYPPNTGELFF
few	TRBD1	TRBV13	TRBJ1-2	TGTGCCAGCAGCCTAAGCCAGCTCGACAGGGCTGGCTACACCTTC	CASSLSQLDRAGYTF
.	.	TRBV4-1	TRBJ2-2	TGCGCCAGCAGCGGCGGGGATAACACCGGGGAGCTGTTTTTT	CASSGGDNTGELFF
.	.	TRBV7-8	TRBJ1-1	TGTGCCAGCAGCTTAGCTGAGGGAGTGTGGAGGATGAACACTGAAGCTTTCTTT	CASSLAEGVWRMNTEAFF
.	TRBD2	TRBV5-6	TRBJ2-1	TGTGCCAGCAGCTTGGGACTAGCATTAGGTGAGCAGTTCTTC	CASSLGLALGEQFF
once	TRBD1	TRBV7-3	TRBJ1-3	TGTGCCAGCAGCTTAACGGGACAGGACACCATATATTTT	CASSLTGQDTIYF
few	.	TRBV19	TRBJ1-1	TGTGCCAGTAGTACCGGGACCATGAGCTTTGAAGCTTTCTTT	CASSTGTMSFEAFF
large	.	TRBV5-6	TRBJ1-1	TGTGCCAGCAGCTTAAGGGGCACTGAAGCTTTCTTT	CASSLRGTEAFF
.	.	TRBV11-2	TRBJ2-4	TGTGCCAGCAGCCCACCGGGGCCTCTAGCCAAAAACATTCAGTACTTC	CASSPPGPLAKNIQYF
medium-sized	.	TRBV7-9	TRBJ1-5	TGTGCCAGCAGCTTAAGCGCCCGGGGGCGTGATCAGCCCCAGCATTTT	CASSLSARGRDQPQHF
once	.	TRBV18	TRBJ2-7	TGTGCCAGCTCACCACGTGACACTACCTACTACGAGCAGTACTTC	CASSPRDTTYYEQYF
few	.	TRBV6-5	TRBJ2-7	TGTGCCAGCAGCCTTGGCACCTACACCTACGAGCAGTACTTC	CASSLGTYTYEQYF
.	TRBD1	TRBV5-5	TRBJ2-7	TGTGCCAGCATCCCAGGGACAGGGGGCCTTTACGAGCAGTACTTC	CASIPGTGGLYEQYF
.	TRBD2	TRBV28	TRBJ2-7	TGTGCCAGCAGGGGGGGGTACGAGCAGTACTTC	CASRGGYEQYF
once	.	TRBV2	TRBJ1-2	TGTGCCAGCAGTGAAGCGCTTCCCGGGGGCGGCTACACCTTC	CASSEALPGGGYTF
.	.	TRBV2	TRBJ2-5	TGTGCCAGCAGTGAAATAGGAGGGGGGGCCGTAGAGACCCAGTACTTC	CASSEIGGGAVETQYF
.	.	TRBV7-9	TRBJ2-7	TGTGCCAGCAGCTTAGATTCGGCCTACGAGCAGTACTTC	CASSLDSAYEQYF
.	TRBD1	TRBV5-6	TRBJ1-1	TGTGCCAGCAGCTTGGGACAGGGTAATGAAGCTTTCTTT	CASSLGQGNEAFF
few	.	TRBV5-6	TRBJ1-5	TGTGCCAGCAGCTCCGTCAGGGATGGGAGCAATCAGCCCCAGCATTTT	CASSSVRDGSNQPQHF
few	TRBD2	TRBV29-1	TRBJ2-7	TGCAGCGTTGATGGTTTCGGCGGGGGCTCCTACGAGCAGTACTTC	CSVDGFGGGSYEQYF